This is a list of T cell receptor beta chains from one sample in a study of preoperative IRX-2 immunotherapy in early breast cancer. Using immunoSEQ multiplex PCR, the repertoire was profiled, and TCRdb retains in-frame clones only, with some absent. The profile shows about 98,000 clones, more than 80% of them singletons. The sequenced sample was tumor tissue, obtained after IRX-2 immunotherapy. These receptors were obtained from a human donor with breast cancer. Both conserved end residues are part of each CDR3. D genes are given only for firm matches. Clone size is not always given. Where it is, it says once, few, many or a class for expanded clones.

D gene	V gene	J gene	clone size	CDR3 DNA	CDR3 protein
NA	TRBV6-8	TRBJ1-5	NA	TGTGCCAGCAGTCCGGGACTCCGGAATCAGCTCCAGCATTTT	CASSPGLRNQLQHF
NA	TRBV18	TRBJ2-2	NA	TGTGCCAGCTCACCACGGAACGGGGACACGAACACCGGGGAGCTGTTTTTT	CASSPRNGDTNTGELFF
NA	TRBV19	TRBJ1-5	few	TGTGCCGCTGGGGGGGATAGCAATCAGCCCCAGCATTTT	CAAGGDSNQPQHF
NA	TRBV25-1	TRBJ2-2	NA	TGTGCCAGCAGGGACACTGACACCGGGGAGCTGTTTTTT	CASRDTDTGELFF
NA	TRBV18	TRBJ1-4	NA	TGTGCCAGCTCACCACCTGGGTCAGCATCTAATGAAAAACTGTTTTTT	CASSPPGSASNEKLFF
TRBD1	TRBV28	TRBJ2-7	NA	TGTGCCAGCAGCTGGACAGGGATTTCCGAGCAGTACTTC	CASSWTGISEQYF
NA	TRBV28	TRBJ2-3	NA	TGTGCCAGCAGATTAACGGGACCAAGCACAGATACGCAGTATTTT	CASRLTGPSTDTQYF
TRBD1	TRBV19	TRBJ2-1	NA	TGTGCCAGTACCGCAGGGGGCTCCTACAATGAGCAGTTCTTC	CASTAGGSYNEQFF
NA	TRBV6-8	TRBJ1-1	NA	TGTGCCAGCAGACCTTCACCTAACACTGAAGCTTTCTTT	CASRPSPNTEAFF
NA	TRBV7-4	TRBJ2-7	NA	TGTGCCAGCACCGACCGCCGGCAGTCTACCCGATACGAGCAGTACTTC	CASTDRRQSTRYEQYF
NA	TRBV5-1	TRBJ1-1	NA	TGCGCCAGCAGCTTGGGAACCCGAATGAACACTGAAGCTTTCTTT	CASSLGTRMNTEAFF
NA	TRBV29-1	TRBJ1-4	once	TGCAGCGTTCTAAAGGGGGAGGGTGAAAAACTGTTTTTT	CSVLKGEGEKLFF
TRBD1	TRBV15	TRBJ2-3	NA	TGTGCCACCAGCAGAGATATGGGGACAGGGTACTCGATTAGCACAGATACGCAGTATTTT	CATSRDMGTGYSISTDTQYF
NA	TRBV6-8	TRBJ2-1	NA	TGTGCCAGCAGTTACTCGAGTGGATCCGCCTACAATGAGCAGTTCTTC	CASSYSSGSAYNEQFF
NA	TRBV10-2	TRBJ1-5	NA	TGCGCCAGCACCTCCCTCGGTCAGCCCCAGCATTTT	CASTSLGQPQHF
NA	TRBV28	TRBJ1-1	NA	TGTGCCAGCAGTTGGAACGGGACGAACATGAACACTGAAGCTTTCTTT	CASSWNGTNMNTEAFF
TRBD2	TRBV7-6	TRBJ2-2	NA	TGTGCCAGCAGCAGGGGACTAGCCCTTAACACCGGGGAGCTGTTTTTT	CASSRGLALNTGELFF
NA	TRBV6-8	TRBJ1-1	NA	TGTGCCAGCAGTTACGGGACCGCCCTGGGGGCTTTCTTT	CASSYGTALGAFF
TRBD1	TRBV29-1	TRBJ2-7	NA	TGCAGCGTTGAATCGGCGGGGACAGGGGGCCACGAGCAGTACTTC	CSVESAGTGGHEQYF
NA	TRBV23-1	TRBJ1-4	NA	TGCGCCAGCAGCCAAGATCGTGTGCCTAATGAAAAACTGTTTTTT	CASSQDRVPNEKLFF
NA	TRBV6-9	TRBJ1-5	NA	TGTGCCAGCCTGGTCACGAACAATCAGCCCCAGCATTTT	CASLVTNNQPQHF
NA	TRBV28	TRBJ1-4	NA	TGTGCCAGCAGTTTAGTATCGGGGGGGGAAAAACTGTTTTTT	CASSLVSGGEKLFF
TRBD1	TRBV7-8	TRBJ1-2	NA	TGTGCCAGCAGTCCCGGGACAGGGTCCGGCTACACCTTC	CASSPGTGSGYTF
NA	TRBV10-1	TRBJ1-1	NA	TGCGCCAGCAGTTGGGGGGGAAACACTGAAGCTTTCTTT	CASSWGGNTEAFF
NA	TRBV7-8	TRBJ1-5	NA	TGTGCCAGCAGCCCCACACCAGCTCAGCCCCAGCATTTT	CASSPTPAQPQHF
NA	TRBV23-1	TRBJ2-7	NA	TGCGCCAGCAGCCAAGAGGCCACTAGCAGCGACGAGCAGTACTTC	CASSQEATSSDEQYF
TRBD1	TRBV11-3	TRBJ1-4	NA	TGTGCCAGCAGCTTTGTAGCCGGGACAGGGAATGAAAAACTGTTTTTT	CASSFVAGTGNEKLFF